Listed below are T cell receptor beta chains from one sample, sequenced in a study of control samples from healthy donors and cancer patients. Generated by immunoSEQ multiplex PCR, the TCRdb table keeps only in-frame clones and is missing some. This table has about 160,000 clones, roughly 94% appearing once. Sequencing input: PBMCs. All receptors derive from a man aged 60-69 years with colorectal cancer. Each CDR3 is given with its conserved first and last residue. Each record gives: V gene, CDR3 length, clone size, D gene, J gene, CDR3 protein, CDR3 DNA. A D gene is named only where the DNA matches it firmly. Size is stated for part of the rows, as once, few or many counts, or as a class when the clone is expanded.

V gene: TRBV5-1
CDR3 length: 14
clone size: -
D gene: -
J gene: TRBJ2-5
CDR3 protein: CASSLGTVQETQYF
CDR3 DNA: TGCGCCAGCAGCTTGGGGACAGTTCAAGAGACCCAGTACTTC

V gene: TRBV6-5
CDR3 length: 13
clone size: once
D gene: -
J gene: TRBJ1-5
CDR3 protein: CASSQRDGQPQHF
CDR3 DNA: TGTGCCAGCAGTCAAAGGGATGGTCAGCCCCAGCATTTT

V gene: TRBV27
CDR3 length: 15
clone size: -
D gene: -
J gene: TRBJ2-3
CDR3 protein: CASRPGGGGADTQYF
CDR3 DNA: TGTGCCAGCAGACCTGGAGGGGGGGGCGCAGATACGCAGTATTTT

V gene: TRBV6-5
CDR3 length: 16
clone size: few
D gene: -
J gene: TRBJ1-2
CDR3 protein: CASSYSLLEGSGGYTF
CDR3 DNA: TGTGCCAGCAGTTACTCGCTCCTGGAGGGCTCGGGTGGCTACACCTTC

V gene: TRBV27
CDR3 length: 21
clone size: -
D gene: TRBD1
J gene: TRBJ1-6
CDR3 protein: CASSLFFRPLHRGLFGSPLHF
CDR3 DNA: TGTGCCAGCAGTTTATTTTTTCGTCCCTTACACAGGGGGTTATTTGGTTCACCCCTCCACTTT

V gene: TRBV18
CDR3 length: 13
clone size: -
D gene: -
J gene: TRBJ2-5
CDR3 protein: CASSPREEETQYF
CDR3 DNA: TGTGCCAGCTCACCAAGGGAGGAAGAGACCCAGTACTTC

V gene: TRBV4-3
CDR3 length: 13
clone size: -
D gene: -
J gene: TRBJ2-6
CDR3 protein: CASSRAGANVLTF
CDR3 DNA: TGCGCCAGCAGCCGGGCTGGGGCCAACGTCCTGACTTTC

V gene: TRBV5-1
CDR3 length: 18
clone size: -
D gene: TRBD2
J gene: TRBJ2-5
CDR3 protein: CASSIETSGVPPSETQYF
CDR3 DNA: TGCGCCAGCAGCATAGAGACTAGCGGGGTCCCCCCTTCCGAGACCCAGTACTTC

V gene: TRBV12-3/TRBV12-4
CDR3 length: 11
clone size: -
D gene: -
J gene: TRBJ2-5
CDR3 protein: CASAVGETQYF
CDR3 DNA: TGTGCCAGCGCCGTTGGGGAGACCCAGTACTTC

V gene: TRBV10-3
CDR3 length: 12
clone size: -
D gene: -
J gene: TRBJ1-1
CDR3 protein: CAISMSNTEAFF
CDR3 DNA: TGTGCCATCAGTATGAGTAACACTGAAGCTTTCTTT

V gene: TRBV5-1
CDR3 length: 15
clone size: -
D gene: TRBD2
J gene: TRBJ2-7
CDR3 protein: CASSLLAGGLYEQYF
CDR3 DNA: TGCGCCAGCAGCTTACTAGCGGGGGGCCTCTACGAGCAGTACTTC

V gene: TRBV11-2
CDR3 length: 17
clone size: once
D gene: TRBD1
J gene: TRBJ2-2
CDR3 protein: CASRSTKDRVGLGELFF
CDR3 DNA: TGTGCCAGCAGGTCCACCAAGGACAGGGTTGGGCTCGGGGAGCTGTTTTTT

V gene: TRBV5-5
CDR3 length: 14
clone size: -
D gene: -
J gene: TRBJ2-5
CDR3 protein: CASSLAAGRETQYF
CDR3 DNA: TGTGCCAGCAGCTTGGCGGCAGGGCGGGAGACCCAGTACTTC

V gene: TRBV5-1
CDR3 length: 12
clone size: -
D gene: -
J gene: TRBJ1-1
CDR3 protein: CASSSGETEAFF
CDR3 DNA: TGCGCCAGCAGTTCCGGGGAGACTGAAGCTTTCTTT

V gene: TRBV5-1
CDR3 length: 16
clone size: -
D gene: -
J gene: TRBJ1-1
CDR3 protein: CASSLWTGDTNTEAFF
CDR3 DNA: TGCGCCAGCAGCTTGTGGACCGGGGATACGAACACTGAAGCTTTCTTT

V gene: TRBV4-3
CDR3 length: 15
clone size: -
D gene: TRBD1
J gene: TRBJ1-1
CDR3 protein: CASRRDSGMNTEAFF
CDR3 DNA: TGCGCCAGCAGACGGGACAGCGGCATGAACACTGAAGCTTTCTTT

V gene: TRBV5-1
CDR3 length: 15
clone size: -
D gene: TRBD1
J gene: TRBJ1-2
CDR3 protein: CASSLTGGRDYGYTF
CDR3 DNA: TGCGCCAGCAGCCTAACAGGGGGCCGAGACTATGGCTACACCTTC

V gene: TRBV5-5
CDR3 length: 15
clone size: -
D gene: TRBD1
J gene: TRBJ2-1
CDR3 protein: CASSLVGQAYNEQFF
CDR3 DNA: TGTGCCAGCAGCTTGGTAGGACAGGCTTACAATGAGCAGTTCTTC

V gene: TRBV10-1
CDR3 length: 13
clone size: -
D gene: -
J gene: TRBJ1-1
CDR3 protein: CASSWDQNTEAFF
CDR3 DNA: TGCGCCAGCAGTTGGGACCAGAACACTGAAGCTTTCTTT

V gene: TRBV27
CDR3 length: 16
clone size: -
D gene: -
J gene: TRBJ2-6
CDR3 protein: CASSFPGGPGANVLTF
CDR3 DNA: TGTGCCAGCAGTTTCCCCGGGGGCCCTGGGGCCAACGTCCTGACTTTC

V gene: TRBV19
CDR3 length: 14
clone size: -
D gene: -
J gene: TRBJ1-2
CDR3 protein: CASSISYSNYGYTF
CDR3 DNA: TGTGCCAGTAGTATTTCGTACAGTAACTATGGCTACACCTTC

V gene: TRBV5-1
CDR3 length: 16
clone size: -
D gene: -
J gene: TRBJ2-2
CDR3 protein: CASSNPGHLLTGELFF
CDR3 DNA: TGCGCCAGCAGCAACCCGGGTCACCTTTTGACCGGGGAGCTGTTTTTT

V gene: TRBV6-5
CDR3 length: 14
clone size: -
D gene: -
J gene: TRBJ2-7
CDR3 protein: CASSYSSGAGEQYF
CDR3 DNA: TGTGCCAGCAGTTACTCGTCAGGGGCGGGAGAGCAGTACTTC

V gene: TRBV6-2/TRBV6-3
CDR3 length: 13
clone size: -
D gene: -
J gene: TRBJ1-5
CDR3 protein: CASSDRPGQPQHF
CDR3 DNA: TGTGCCAGCAGTGACAGGCCCGGTCAGCCCCAGCATTTT

V gene: TRBV7-2
CDR3 length: 14
clone size: -
D gene: -
J gene: TRBJ2-7
CDR3 protein: CASSPAGGPYEQYF
CDR3 DNA: TGTGCCAGCAGCCCCGCAGGCGGGCCGTACGAGCAGTACTTC

V gene: TRBV4-1
CDR3 length: 17
clone size: -
D gene: -
J gene: TRBJ1-3
CDR3 protein: CASSQGGLGASGNTIYF
CDR3 DNA: TGCGCCAGCAGCCAAGGCGGGTTAGGGGCTTCCGGAAACACCATATATTTT

V gene: TRBV7-2
CDR3 length: 16
clone size: once
D gene: TRBD2
J gene: TRBJ2-1
CDR3 protein: CASSSLAGGRTDEQFF
CDR3 DNA: TGTGCCAGCAGCTCACTAGCGGGGGGGAGGACGGATGAGCAGTTCTTC

V gene: TRBV7-9
CDR3 length: 16
clone size: -
D gene: -
J gene: TRBJ1-4
CDR3 protein: CASSLGSAVANEKLFF
CDR3 DNA: TGTGCCAGCAGCTTAGGGTCAGCCGTAGCTAATGAAAAACTGTTTTTT

V gene: TRBV6-5
CDR3 length: 13
clone size: -
D gene: -
J gene: TRBJ1-1
CDR3 protein: CASSAQWNTEAFF
CDR3 DNA: TGTGCCAGCAGCGCGCAGTGGAACACTGAAGCTTTCTTT

V gene: TRBV6-2/TRBV6-3
CDR3 length: 14
clone size: -
D gene: -
J gene: TRBJ1-1
CDR3 protein: CASSYSTMITEAFF
CDR3 DNA: TGTGCCAGCAGTTACTCGACAATGATCACTGAAGCTTTCTTT

V gene: TRBV5-1
CDR3 length: 14
clone size: few
D gene: -
J gene: TRBJ1-1
CDR3 protein: CASSWRGAGFEAFF
CDR3 DNA: TGCGCCAGCAGCTGGCGAGGGGCTGGGTTTGAAGCTTTCTTT

V gene: TRBV14
CDR3 length: 15
clone size: -
D gene: TRBD1
J gene: TRBJ1-3
CDR3 protein: CASSPGTGTGNTIYF
CDR3 DNA: TGTGCCAGCAGCCCCGGGACAGGGACTGGAAACACCATATATTTT

V gene: TRBV11-2
CDR3 length: 15
clone size: -
D gene: -
J gene: TRBJ2-5
CDR3 protein: CASSLDSRGEETQYF
CDR3 DNA: TGTGCCAGCAGCTTAGATAGTCGGGGCGAGGAGACCCAGTACTTC

V gene: TRBV7-2
CDR3 length: 15
clone size: -
D gene: -
J gene: TRBJ1-2
CDR3 protein: CASSFSTRSDYGYTF
CDR3 DNA: TGTGCCAGCAGCTTTTCGACACGGAGTGATTATGGCTACACCTTC

V gene: TRBV6-5
CDR3 length: 14
clone size: -
D gene: -
J gene: TRBJ1-3
CDR3 protein: CASSVQGPRNTIYF
CDR3 DNA: TGTGCCAGCAGCGTACAGGGACCTCGAAACACCATATATTTT

V gene: TRBV29-1
CDR3 length: 14
clone size: -
D gene: -
J gene: TRBJ1-4
CDR3 protein: CSVTRQAVNEKLFF
CDR3 DNA: TGCAGCGTAACAAGACAGGCTGTTAATGAAAAACTGTTTTTT

V gene: TRBV5-1
CDR3 length: 11
clone size: -
D gene: -
J gene: TRBJ1-1
CDR3 protein: CASAQGTEAFF
CDR3 DNA: TGCGCCAGCGCCCAGGGGACCGAAGCTTTCTTT

V gene: TRBV18
CDR3 length: 15
clone size: -
D gene: TRBD1
J gene: TRBJ1-1
CDR3 protein: CASSPGQGAGTEAFF
CDR3 DNA: TGTGCCAGCTCACCGGGACAGGGGGCCGGCACTGAAGCTTTCTTT

V gene: TRBV7-2
CDR3 length: 15
clone size: -
D gene: -
J gene: TRBJ2-6
CDR3 protein: CASSSWGSGANVLTF
CDR3 DNA: TGTGCCAGCAGCTCCTGGGGCTCTGGGGCCAACGTCCTGACTTTC

V gene: TRBV19
CDR3 length: 14
clone size: -
D gene: -
J gene: TRBJ2-3
CDR3 protein: CASSMWGGTDTQYF
CDR3 DNA: TGTGCCAGTAGTATGTGGGGGGGCACAGATACGCAGTATTTT

V gene: TRBV5-1
CDR3 length: 12
clone size: -
D gene: -
J gene: TRBJ2-3
CDR3 protein: CASSFTGDTQYF
CDR3 DNA: TGCGCCAGCAGCTTTACAGGAGATACGCAGTATTTT

V gene: TRBV18
CDR3 length: 15
clone size: -
D gene: TRBD1
J gene: TRBJ2-3
CDR3 protein: CASSPGQGVVDTQYF
CDR3 DNA: TGTGCCAGCTCACCCGGACAGGGTGTCGTAGATACGCAGTATTTT

V gene: TRBV7-2
CDR3 length: 15
clone size: once
D gene: TRBD1
J gene: TRBJ1-4
CDR3 protein: CASRLSGQRNEKLFF
CDR3 DNA: TGTGCCAGCAGGCTATCGGGACAGAGAAATGAAAAACTGTTTTTT

V gene: TRBV5-1
CDR3 length: 12
clone size: -
D gene: -
J gene: TRBJ1-1
CDR3 protein: CASRETNTEAFF
CDR3 DNA: TGCGCCAGCCGTGAGACGAACACTGAAGCTTTCTTT

V gene: TRBV4-1
CDR3 length: 15
clone size: -
D gene: -
J gene: TRBJ2-7
CDR3 protein: CASSQDFQGSYEQYF
CDR3 DNA: TGCGCCAGCAGCCAAGATTTTCAGGGTTCCTACGAGCAGTACTTC

V gene: TRBV18
CDR3 length: 14
clone size: -
D gene: -
J gene: TRBJ2-7
CDR3 protein: CASSPNSQSYEQYF
CDR3 DNA: TGTGCCAGCTCACCAAACTCGCAAAGCTACGAGCAGTACTTC

V gene: TRBV5-1
CDR3 length: 15
clone size: once
D gene: TRBD2
J gene: TRBJ2-2
CDR3 protein: CASSLTSGVTGELFF
CDR3 DNA: TGCGCCAGCAGCTTGACTAGCGGGGTAACCGGGGAGCTGTTTTTT

V gene: TRBV5-4
CDR3 length: 14
clone size: -
D gene: -
J gene: TRBJ2-1
CDR3 protein: CASSAVGVGNEQFF
CDR3 DNA: TGTGCCAGCAGCGCCGTAGGGGTGGGCAATGAGCAGTTCTTC

V gene: TRBV27
CDR3 length: 16
clone size: -
D gene: -
J gene: TRBJ1-6
CDR3 protein: CASSPGPSTDNSPLHF
CDR3 DNA: TGTGCCAGCAGTCCAGGGCCCTCAACTGATAATTCACCCCTCCACTTT

V gene: TRBV5-1
CDR3 length: 16
clone size: -
D gene: TRBD1
J gene: TRBJ2-5
CDR3 protein: CASSAEGQGALETQYF
CDR3 DNA: TGCGCCAGCAGCGCGGAGGGACAGGGGGCGTTAGAGACCCAGTACTTC

V gene: TRBV5-1
CDR3 length: 14
clone size: once
D gene: TRBD1
J gene: TRBJ2-7
CDR3 protein: CASSLSGQGYEQYF
CDR3 DNA: TGCGCCAGCAGCTTGTCGGGACAGGGCTACGAGCAGTACTTC

V gene: TRBV19
CDR3 length: 15
clone size: once
D gene: -
J gene: TRBJ2-3
CDR3 protein: CASTNRGVSTDTQYF
CDR3 DNA: TGTGCCAGTACCAACCGAGGGGTTTCCACAGATACGCAGTATTTT

V gene: TRBV24-1
CDR3 length: 13
clone size: -
D gene: -
J gene: TRBJ1-6
CDR3 protein: CATSPVWNSPLHF
CDR3 DNA: TGTGCCACCAGTCCAGTTTGGAATTCACCCCTCCACTTT